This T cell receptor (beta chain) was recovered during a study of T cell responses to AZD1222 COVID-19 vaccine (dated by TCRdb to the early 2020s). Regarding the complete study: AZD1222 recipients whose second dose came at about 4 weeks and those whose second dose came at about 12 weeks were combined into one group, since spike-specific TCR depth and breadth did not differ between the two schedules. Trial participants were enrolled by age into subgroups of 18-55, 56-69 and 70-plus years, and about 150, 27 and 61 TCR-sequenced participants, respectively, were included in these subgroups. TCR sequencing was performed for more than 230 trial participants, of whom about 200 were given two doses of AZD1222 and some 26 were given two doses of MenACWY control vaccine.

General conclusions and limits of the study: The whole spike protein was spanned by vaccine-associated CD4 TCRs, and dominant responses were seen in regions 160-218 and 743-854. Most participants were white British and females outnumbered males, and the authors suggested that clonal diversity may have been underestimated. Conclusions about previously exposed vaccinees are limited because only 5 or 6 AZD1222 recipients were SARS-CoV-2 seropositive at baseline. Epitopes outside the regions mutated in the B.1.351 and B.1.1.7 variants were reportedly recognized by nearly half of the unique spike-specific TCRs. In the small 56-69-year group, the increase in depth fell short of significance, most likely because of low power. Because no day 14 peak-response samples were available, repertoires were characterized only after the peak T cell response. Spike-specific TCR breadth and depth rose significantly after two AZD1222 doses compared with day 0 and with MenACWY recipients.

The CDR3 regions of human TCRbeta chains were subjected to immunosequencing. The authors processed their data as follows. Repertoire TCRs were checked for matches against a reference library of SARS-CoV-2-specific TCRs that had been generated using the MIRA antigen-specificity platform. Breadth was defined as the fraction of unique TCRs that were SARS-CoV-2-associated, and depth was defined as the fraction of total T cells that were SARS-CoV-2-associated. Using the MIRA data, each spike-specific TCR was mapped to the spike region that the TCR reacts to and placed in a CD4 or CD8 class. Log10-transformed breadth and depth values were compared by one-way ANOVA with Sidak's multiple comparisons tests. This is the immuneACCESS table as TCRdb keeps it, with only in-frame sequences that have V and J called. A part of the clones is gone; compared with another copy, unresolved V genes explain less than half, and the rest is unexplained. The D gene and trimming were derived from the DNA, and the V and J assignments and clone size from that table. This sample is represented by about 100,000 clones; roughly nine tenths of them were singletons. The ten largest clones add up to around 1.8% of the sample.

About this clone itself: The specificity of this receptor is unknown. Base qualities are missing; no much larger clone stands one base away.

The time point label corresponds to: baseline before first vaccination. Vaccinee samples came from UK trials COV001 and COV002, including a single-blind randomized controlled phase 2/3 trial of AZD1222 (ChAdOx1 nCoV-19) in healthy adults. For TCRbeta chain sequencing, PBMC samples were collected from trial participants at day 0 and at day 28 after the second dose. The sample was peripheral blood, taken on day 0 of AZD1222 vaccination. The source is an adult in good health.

In nucleotides, the sequence is TGTGCCATCAGTGACGCGGCTGCCACAGATACGCAGTATTTT. Translation gives CAISDAAATDTQYF. The sequence joins TRBV10-3 to TRBJ2-3, with the D gene not confidently named. V and J are truncated by 3 bases and 2 bases respectively, leaving an intervening sequence of 9 bases. Spanning cysteine to phenylalanine, the CDR3 consists of 14 amino acids. Of all the DNA, just the CDR3 is kept, 42 bases in frame from base 1. Reading the germline V gene gives CDR1 ENHRY and CDR2 SYGVKD.